The T cell receptor (beta chain) described here comes from a study of blood T cell repertoires in COVID-19. Per the germline V gene, CDR1 is MDHEN and CDR2 is SYDVKM. The length of the CDR3 is 16 residues. Unmatched junction bases numbered 9, after V lost 4 bases and J lost 4 bases. Clones were sequenced by immunoSEQ multiplex PCR, and TCRdb holds only the in-frame ones, with some missing. The sample lists 170,000 or so clones, 88% seen once, with approximately 9% in the top ten. The sequence came from a young woman who had recovered from COVID-19. Sequenced input: PBMCs or T cells enriched from blood (not recorded which). V and J are TRBV28 and TRBJ2-1; TRBD2 aligns across 8 bases. The DNA for the CDR3 is TGTGCCAGCAGTTCTCTGACTAGCGTGGGGTACAATGAGCAGTTCTTC. Its translation is CASSSLTSVGYNEQFF.